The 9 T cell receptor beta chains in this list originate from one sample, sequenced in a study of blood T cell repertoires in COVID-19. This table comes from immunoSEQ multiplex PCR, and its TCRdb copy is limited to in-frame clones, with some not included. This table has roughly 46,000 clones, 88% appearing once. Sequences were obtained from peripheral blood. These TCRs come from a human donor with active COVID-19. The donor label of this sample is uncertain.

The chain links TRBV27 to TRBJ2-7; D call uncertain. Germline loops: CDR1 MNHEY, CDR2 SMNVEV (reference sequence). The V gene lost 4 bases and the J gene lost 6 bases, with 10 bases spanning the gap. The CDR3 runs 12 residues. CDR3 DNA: TGTGCCAGCAGTTCGGATCCTAGCGAGCAGTACTTC. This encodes CASSSDPSEQYF.

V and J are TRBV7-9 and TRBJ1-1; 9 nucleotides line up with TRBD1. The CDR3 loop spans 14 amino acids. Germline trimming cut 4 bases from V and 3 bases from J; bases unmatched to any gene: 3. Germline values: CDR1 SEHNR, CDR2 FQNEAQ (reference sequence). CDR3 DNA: TGTGCCAGCAGCTCTTGGACAGGGGACACTGAAGCTTTCTTT. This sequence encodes CASSSWTGDTEAFF. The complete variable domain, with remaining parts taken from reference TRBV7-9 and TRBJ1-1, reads DTGVSQNPRHKITKRGQNVTFRCDPISEHNRLYWYRQTLGQGPEFLTYFQNEAQLEKSRLLSDRFSAERPKGSFSTLEIQRTEQGDSAMYLCASSSWTGDTEAFFGQGTRLTVV.

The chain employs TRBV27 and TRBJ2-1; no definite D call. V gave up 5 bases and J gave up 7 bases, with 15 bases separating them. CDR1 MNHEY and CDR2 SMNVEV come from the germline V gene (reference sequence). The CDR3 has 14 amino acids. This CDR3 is CASSPPQSRNEQFF. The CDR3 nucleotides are TGTGCCAGCAGTCCTCCCCAGTCCCGAAATGAGCAGTTCTTC.

The CDR3 spells CASSELGTEYEKLFF. The CDR3, as DNA: TGTGCCAGCAGTGAATTGGGGACAGAGTATGAAAAACTGTTTTTT. The chain joins TRBV25-1 to TRBJ1-4, with TRBD1 matching 7 bases. V shed 1 base, J shed 6 bases, and the junction held 5 bases outside the gene matches. The CDR3 covers 15 residues. Germline V gives CDR1 MGHDK, CDR2 SYGVNS. The variable domain in full, with the rest retrieved from reference TRBV25-1 and TRBJ1-4, is EADIYQTPRYLVIGTGKKITLECSQTMGHDKMYWYQQDPGMELHLIHYSYGVNSTEKGDLSSESTVSRIRTEHFPLTLESARPSHTSQYLCASSELGTEYEKLFFGSGTQLSVL.

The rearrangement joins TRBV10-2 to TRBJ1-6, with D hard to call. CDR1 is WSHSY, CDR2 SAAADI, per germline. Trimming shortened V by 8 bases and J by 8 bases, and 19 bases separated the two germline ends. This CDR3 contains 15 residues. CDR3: CASRASEGRDSPLHF. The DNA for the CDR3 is TGCGCCAGCCGGGCGTCTGAGGGTAGGGATTCACCCCTCCACTTT.

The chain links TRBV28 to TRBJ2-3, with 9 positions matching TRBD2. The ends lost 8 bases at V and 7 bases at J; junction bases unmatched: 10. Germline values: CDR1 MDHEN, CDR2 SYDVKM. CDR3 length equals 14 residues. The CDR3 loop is CASHPTSGRNTQYF. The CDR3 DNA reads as TGTGCCAGCCATCCGACTAGCGGTAGGAATACGCAGTATTTT. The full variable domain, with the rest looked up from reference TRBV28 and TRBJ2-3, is DVKVTQSSRYLVKRTGEKVFLECVQDMDHENMFWYRQDPGLGLRLIYFSYDVKMKEKGDIPEGYSVSREKKERFSLILESASTNQTSMYLCASHPTSGRNTQYFGPGTRLTVL.

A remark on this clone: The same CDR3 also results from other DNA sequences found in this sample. The CDR3, as DNA: TGTGCCAGCAGCCAGCGGGAGTACGAGCAGTACTTC. Amino acid sequence: CASSQREYEQYF. The chain combines TRBV3-1 (or the pseudogene TRBV3-2) with TRBJ2-7, with TRBD2 matching over 7 bases. Germline V gives CDR1 LGHDT, CDR2 YNNKEL (reference sequence). V lost 3 bases and J lost 4; bases outside the gene matches: 0. This CDR3 contains 12 residues.

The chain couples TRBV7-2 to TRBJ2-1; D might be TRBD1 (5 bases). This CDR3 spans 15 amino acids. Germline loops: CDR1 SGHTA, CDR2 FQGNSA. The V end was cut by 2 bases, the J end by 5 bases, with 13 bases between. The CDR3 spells CASSLRDDSHNEQFF. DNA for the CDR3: TGTGCCAGCAGCTTACGTGACGACAGCCACAATGAGCAGTTCTTC. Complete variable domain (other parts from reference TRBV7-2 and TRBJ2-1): GAGVSQSPSNKVTEKGKDVELRCDPISGHTALYWYRQSLGQGLEFLIYFQGNSAPDKSGLPSDRFSAERTGGSVSTLTIQRTQQEDSAVYLCASSLRDDSHNEQFFGPGTRLTVL.

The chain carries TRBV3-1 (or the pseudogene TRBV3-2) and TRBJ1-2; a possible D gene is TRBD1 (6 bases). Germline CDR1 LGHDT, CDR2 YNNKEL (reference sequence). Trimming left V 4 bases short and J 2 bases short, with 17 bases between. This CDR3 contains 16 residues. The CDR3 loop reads CASSPGGQTLNYGYTF. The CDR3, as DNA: TGTGCCAGCAGCCCCGGTGGACAGACACTCAACTATGGCTACACCTTC.